This T cell receptor (beta chain) came from a study of CD8+CD57+ T cells in acquired aplastic anemia. Study overall: Sorted CD4+ and CD8+ cells gave a mean 3.2 ug DNA, range roughly 0.2 to 27.4 ug. Study-wide results and caveats: Researchers report that around 31 CD8+ CDR3 sequences appeared in both patients and controls.

Of note for this clonotype: Its antigen is as yet unknown.

According to the study, genomic DNA was the template for TCR beta VDJ and CDR3 profiling. TCRdb reprocessed the reads via MiXCR and lists one record per CDR3 protein. The sample lists 40,000 to 45,000 distinct CDR3 sequences, 65% to 70% seen once, with roughly a quarter in the top ten. The CDR3 consists of 13 residues. The V end was cut by 7 bases, the J end by 6 bases, with 16 bases between. The germline V gene encodes CDR1 SGHTA and CDR2 FQGNSA. Sequencing input: sorted CD4+, CD8+, or CD8+CD57+ T cells (not recorded which) from PBMCs. This receptor was taken from a human donor in good health, serving as a control. V is TRBV7-2 and J is TRBJ2-7; D uncertain. The CDR3 region is CASTITFPGEQYF. In DNA form, the CDR3 reads TGTGCCAGCACCATTACCTTTCCGGGCGAGCAGTACTTC. Full variable domain (rest looked up from reference TRBV7-2 and TRBJ2-7): GAGVSQSPSNKVTEKGKDVELRCDPISGHTALYWYRQSLGQGLEFLIYFQGNSAPDKSGLPSDRFSAERTGGSVSTLTIQRTQQEDSAVYLCASTITFPGEQYFGPGTRLTVT.